This T cell receptor beta chain is from a study of blood T cell repertoires in COVID-19. Across the whole study: The United States, Italy and Spain supplied acute and convalescent COVID-19 samples. Sources were T cells, B-cell-depleted T cells, or PBMCs; the material itself was cDNA or gDNA.

In the source study's methods: Reference gene primers were amplified, and this amplification served to estimate nucleated cell counts. Sequencing used immunoSEQ multiplex PCR; TCRdb keeps in-frame clones, though not all of them. V, J and clone size are taken as reported in that table, and D and trimming were inferred from the DNA itself. Among about 60,000 clones, approximately 80% were seen once, and the ten largest hold roughly 10%. A Seattle source enrolled patients during active infection and followed them longitudinally. There are 14 residues in the CDR3. The germline V gene has CDR1 GTSNPN and CDR2 SVGIG (reference sequence). V was clipped by 0 bases and J by 1 base, with 7 bases between them.

The receptor comes from a man aged 25-40 years with COVID-19, enrolled during active disease. The sequencing input was peripheral blood. V is TRBV30 and J is TRBJ1-3, with a tentative D call TRBD1 (5 bases). The CDR3: CAWSVGGSGNTIYF. In DNA, the CDR3 is TGTGCCTGGAGTGTGGGGGGATCTGGAAACACCATATATTTT.